The present TCR beta chain was sequenced within a study of tissue T cells after allogeneic stem cell transplantation. Survey-depth TCRbeta CDR3 sequencing reported V/J genes and productive frequencies. Here immunoSEQ multiplex PCR was the method, and the copy in TCRdb shows in-frame clones only, minus some. The sample includes around 8,000 clones, under 55% seen only once; the top ten take 7% to 8%. Study observations and caveats: Within patients, tissue anatomy strongly shaped TCR repertoire composition. Shared clones across patients were few; motif clustering revealed tissue-specific shared signatures. Tissue-detected TCR repertoire was only partly captured by blood and spleen T cells.

This clone is medium-sized within its sample. Its antigen is unidentified. Mouse germline and gene names are used. The read ends 1 residue early relative to the CDR3; the germline J gene fills the gap. Germline V gene data show CDR1 as FNHDT and CDR2 as SITEND (reference sequence). V was clipped by 2 bases and J by 3 bases, with 8 bases between them. This CDR3 comprises 13 residues. Specified time point: mouse harvest day 7 after allogeneic transplant. Each mouse received 10^7 T-cell-depleted marrow cells plus 10^6 splenic CD5+ T cells by tail vein. V is TRBV19 and J is TRBJ1-1; D is possibly TRBD1 (5 bases). Sequences were obtained from gut tissue. This clonotype was sampled from a female BALB/c mouse given C57BL/6 T cells with graft-versus-host disease after an allogeneic hematopoietic cell transplant. The DNA read from the CDR3 is TGTGCCAGCAGTATGAGGGGTGACACAGAAGTCTTC. Protein sequence: CASSMRGDTEVF. The entire CDR3 reads CASSMRGDTEVFF.